This T cell receptor (beta chain) was retrieved from a study of T cell responses to AZD1222 COVID-19 vaccine. Study in general: Whether given at about 4 or about 12 weeks, second doses were pooled.

V was pared by 5 bases and J by 6 bases, with 8 bases between. CDR3 size: 11 residues. Germline lookup yields CDR1 MGHRA and CDR2 YSYEKL. Only in-frame clones appear in the TCRdb table, and some are missing; sequencing was by immunoSEQ multiplex PCR. The data show roughly 130,000 clones, 80% to 90% seen once. Findings of the study overall: Only six or seven AZD1222 recipients tested seropositive at baseline.

Comment on this clone: Its antigen is unknown.

The starting material was peripheral blood, obtained on day 0 of AZD1222 vaccination. The TCR was taken from an adult in good health. The chain links TRBV4-1 to TRBJ2-7; no reliable D call. CDR3 sequence (DNA): TGCGCCAGCAGCAACTGGGTCGAGCAGTACTTC. This gives the protein CASSNWVEQYF.